This T cell receptor beta chain was captured in a study of shared clonotypes between healthy human individuals. Using immunoSEQ multiplex PCR, the repertoire was profiled, and TCRdb retains in-frame clones only, with some absent. The data contain millions of clones, approximately 94% of them singletons. In the naive CD8 group, cells lacked CD45RO and were positively selected for CCR7, so terminally differentiated effector memory CD45RA+ cells were left out. Germline V lookup: CDR1 MNHEY, CDR2 SMNVEV (reference sequence). V dropped 2 bases and J dropped 14; count of bases not matched to a gene: 16. The CDR3 has 16 amino acids.

The clonotype was recovered from a man aged 18 to 29 in good health. Some clones in this sample may be carry-over from other donors' samples. The sequenced sample was naive CD8+ T cells from PBMCs. This chain connects TRBV27 to TRBJ2-1; 9 nucleotides agree with TRBD2. The CDR3 DNA is TGTGCCAGCAGTTTAAGGACCAGAAACACCATAGCGGGGGAGTTCTTC. It codes for CASSLRTRNTIAGEFF.